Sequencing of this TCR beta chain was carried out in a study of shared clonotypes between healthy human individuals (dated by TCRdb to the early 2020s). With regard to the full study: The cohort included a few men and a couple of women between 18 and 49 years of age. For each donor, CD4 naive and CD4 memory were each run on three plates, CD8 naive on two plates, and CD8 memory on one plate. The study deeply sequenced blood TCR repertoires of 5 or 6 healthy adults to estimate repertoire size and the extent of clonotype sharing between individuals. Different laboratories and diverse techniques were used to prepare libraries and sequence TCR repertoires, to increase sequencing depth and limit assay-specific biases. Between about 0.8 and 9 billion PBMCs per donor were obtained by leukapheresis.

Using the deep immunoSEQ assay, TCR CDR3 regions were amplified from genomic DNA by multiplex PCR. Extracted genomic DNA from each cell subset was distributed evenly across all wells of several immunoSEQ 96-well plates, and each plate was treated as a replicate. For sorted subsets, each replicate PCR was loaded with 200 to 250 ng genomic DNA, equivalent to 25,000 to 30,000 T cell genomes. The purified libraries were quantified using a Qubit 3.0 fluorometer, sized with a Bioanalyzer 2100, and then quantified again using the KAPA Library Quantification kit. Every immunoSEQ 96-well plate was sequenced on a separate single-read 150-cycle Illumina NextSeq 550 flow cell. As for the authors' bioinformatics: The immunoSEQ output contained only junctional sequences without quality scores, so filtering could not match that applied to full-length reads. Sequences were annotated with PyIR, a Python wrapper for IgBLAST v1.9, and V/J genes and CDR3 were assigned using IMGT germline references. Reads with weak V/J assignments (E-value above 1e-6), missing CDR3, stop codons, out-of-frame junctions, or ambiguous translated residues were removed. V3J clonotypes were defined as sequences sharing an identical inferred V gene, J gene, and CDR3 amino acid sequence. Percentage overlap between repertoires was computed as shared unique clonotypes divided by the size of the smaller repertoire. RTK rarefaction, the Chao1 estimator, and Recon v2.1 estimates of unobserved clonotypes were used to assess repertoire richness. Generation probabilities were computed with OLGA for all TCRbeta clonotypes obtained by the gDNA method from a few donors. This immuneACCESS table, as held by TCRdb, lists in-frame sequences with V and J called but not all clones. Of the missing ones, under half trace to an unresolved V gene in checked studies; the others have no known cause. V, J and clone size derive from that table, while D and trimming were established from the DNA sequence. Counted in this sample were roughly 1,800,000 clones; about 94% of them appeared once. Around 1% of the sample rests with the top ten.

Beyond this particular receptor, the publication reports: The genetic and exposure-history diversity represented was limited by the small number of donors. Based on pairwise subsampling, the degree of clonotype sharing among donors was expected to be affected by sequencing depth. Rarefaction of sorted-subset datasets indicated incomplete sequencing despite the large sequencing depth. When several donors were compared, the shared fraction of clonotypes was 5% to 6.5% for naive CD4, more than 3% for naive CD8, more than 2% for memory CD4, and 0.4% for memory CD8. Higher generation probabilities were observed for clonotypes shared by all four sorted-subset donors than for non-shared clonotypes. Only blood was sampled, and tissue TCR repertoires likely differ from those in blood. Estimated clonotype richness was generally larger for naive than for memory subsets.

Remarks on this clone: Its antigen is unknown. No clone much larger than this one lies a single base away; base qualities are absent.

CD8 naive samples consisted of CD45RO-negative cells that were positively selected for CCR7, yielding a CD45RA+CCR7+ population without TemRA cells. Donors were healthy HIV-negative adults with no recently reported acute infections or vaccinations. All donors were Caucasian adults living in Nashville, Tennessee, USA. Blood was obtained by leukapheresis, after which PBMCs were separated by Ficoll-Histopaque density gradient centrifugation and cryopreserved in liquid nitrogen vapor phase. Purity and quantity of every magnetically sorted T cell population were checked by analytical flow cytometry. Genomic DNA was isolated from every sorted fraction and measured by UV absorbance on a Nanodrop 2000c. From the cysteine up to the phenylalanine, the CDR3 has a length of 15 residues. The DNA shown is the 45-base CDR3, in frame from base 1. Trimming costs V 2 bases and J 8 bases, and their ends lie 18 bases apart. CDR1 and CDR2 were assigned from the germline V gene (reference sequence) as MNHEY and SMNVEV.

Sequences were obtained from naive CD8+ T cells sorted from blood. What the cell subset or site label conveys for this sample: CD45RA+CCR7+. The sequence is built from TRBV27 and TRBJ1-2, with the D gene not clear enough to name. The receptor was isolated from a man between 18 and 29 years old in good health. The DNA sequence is TGTGCCAGCAGTTTAACCCCGAGCCCGTTTGAAGGCTACACCTTC. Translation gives CASSLTPSPFEGYTF.